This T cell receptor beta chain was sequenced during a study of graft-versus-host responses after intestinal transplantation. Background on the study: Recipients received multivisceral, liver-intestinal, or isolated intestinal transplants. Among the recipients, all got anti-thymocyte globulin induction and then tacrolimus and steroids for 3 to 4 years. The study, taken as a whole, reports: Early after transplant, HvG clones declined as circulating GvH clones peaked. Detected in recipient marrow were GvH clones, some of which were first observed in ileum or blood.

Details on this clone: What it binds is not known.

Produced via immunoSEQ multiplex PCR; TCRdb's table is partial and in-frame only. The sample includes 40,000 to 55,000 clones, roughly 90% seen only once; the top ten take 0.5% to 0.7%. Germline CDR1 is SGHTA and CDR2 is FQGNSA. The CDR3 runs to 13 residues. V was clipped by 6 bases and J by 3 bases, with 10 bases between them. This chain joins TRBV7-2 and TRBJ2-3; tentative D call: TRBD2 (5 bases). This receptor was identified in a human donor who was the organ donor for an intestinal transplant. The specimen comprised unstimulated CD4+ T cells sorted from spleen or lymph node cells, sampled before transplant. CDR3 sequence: CASRSPGTDTQYF. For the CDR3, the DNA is TGTGCCAGCAGAAGCCCGGGAACAGATACGCAGTATTTT. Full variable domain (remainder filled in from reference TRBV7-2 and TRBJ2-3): GAGVSQSPSNKVTEKGKDVELRCDPISGHTALYWYRQSLGQGLEFLIYFQGNSAPDKSGLPSDRFSAERTGGSVSTLTIQRTQQEDSAVYLCASRSPGTDTQYFGPGTRLTVL.